This T cell receptor (beta chain) is from a study of blood T cell repertoires in COVID-19. For the study at large: From the United States, Italy and Spain came samples of acute and convalescent COVID-19. T cells, B-cell-depleted T cells, or PBMCs provided the cDNA or gDNA that served as material.

During active infection, Seattle patients enrolled and were then monitored through disease. The CDR3 is 11 amino acids. The V gene's germline CDR1 is SNHLY and CDR2 FYNNEI. V dropped 2 bases and J dropped 3 bases, with 2 bases sitting between them. This table comes from immunoSEQ multiplex PCR, and its TCRdb copy is limited to in-frame clones, with some not included. Among around 220,000 clones, roughly 80% were seen once, and the ten largest hold 7.8%. Concerning this clone itself: Other DNA sequences in the sample encode the same CDR3.

The source of this sequence is a woman of 80 years or more with COVID-19, enrolled during active disease. Material: peripheral blood. V is TRBV2 and J is TRBJ2-7; no firm D call. The chain's CDR3 is CASSEYYEQYF. The CDR3 DNA reads TGTGCCAGCAGTGAATACTACGAGCAGTACTTC.